Included here is one TCR beta chain sequence, with context. Its antigen remains unidentified. These data are taken from a study of glioma-infiltrating T cells. The study's findings and limits: CDR3 overlap between tissue and blood was very small.

Germline-derived CDR1 and CDR2 are SGHVS and FNYEAQ. The CDR3 runs 15 residues. V was cut by 5 bases and J by 6 bases, with 17 bases left in between. The iRepertoire nested amplicon-rescue multiplex PCR amplified TCR alpha and beta CDR3s from RNA. TCRdb used MiXCR to reprocess the multiplex PCR reads, holding one entry per CDR3 protein. The table records around 130,000 distinct CDR3 sequences, more than 20% of them present only once. This clonotype originated in a human donor with low-grade glioma or glioblastoma, undergoing nonglioma brain surgery, or in good health (not recorded which). Sequencing was performed on glioma tissue, nonneoplastic brain tissue, or PBMCs (not recorded which). This sequence joins TRBV7-6 and TRBJ2-1, with D tentatively TRBD1 (5 bases). The CDR3: CASSPSLVRANEQFF. CDR3 nucleotide sequence: TGTGCCAGCAGCCCCTCGTTGGTCAGGGCCAATGAGCAGTTCTTC.